The 29 T cell receptor beta chains presented below share a single source sample, sequenced in a study of early T cells in non-severe SARS-CoV-2 infection. Each CDR3 protein is one row after TCRdb ran MiXCR on the 5' RACE reads. Counted here are 50,000 to 65,000 distinct CDR3 sequences, roughly 7.6% occurring once; the ten biggest clones make up roughly a tenth. The material sequenced was whole blood, taken at baseline. Every receptor here comes from an adult who was a healthcare worker with PCR-confirmed SARS-CoV-2 infection or an uninfected control (not recorded which).

In this sample, this clonotype turned up a few times. The chain recombines TRBV28 with TRBJ2-1; D not certain. Per the germline V gene, CDR1 is MDHEN and CDR2 is SYDVKM. Trimming took 7 bases from V and 7 from J, leaving 17 bases between them. CDR3 length equals 14 residues. CDR3 coding DNA: TGTGCCAGCACCCCCTTTGGCAGCTTAAATGAGCAGTTCTTC. As protein: CASTPFGSLNEQFF. The variable domain in full, completed from reference TRBV28 and TRBJ2-1, reads DVKVTQSSRYLVKRTGEKVFLECVQDMDHENMFWYRQDPGLGLRLIYFSYDVKMKEKGDIPEGYSVSREKKERFSLILESASTNQTSMYLCASTPFGSLNEQFFGPGTRLTVL.

This clonotype was picked up many times. The chain links TRBV6-5 to TRBJ2-1; no reliable D call. V dropped 0 bases and J dropped 10 bases, with 19 bases sitting between them. Germline-derived CDR1 and CDR2 are MNHEY and SVGAGI. The CDR3 has 16 amino acids. CDR3 sequence reads: CASSYSSTAGEREQFF. The CDR3 bases are TGTGCCAGCAGTTACTCGAGCACAGCTGGGGAAAGGGAGCAGTTCTTC.

This clonotype was seen a few times. The rearrangement joins TRBV9 to TRBJ2-1, with D maybe TRBD2 (5 bases). Germline V CDR1 and CDR2: SGDLS, YYNGEE. The ends were cut back, 6 bases at V and 3 bases at J, with 16 bases in the middle. CDR3 length equals 15 residues. The CDR3 DNA follows: TGTGCCAGCACCCGATGGAGCGGAAACTACAATGAGCAGTTCTTC. This codes for CASTRWSGNYNEQFF.

Ten or more counts support this clonotype. The V gene is TRBV6-2 or TRBV6-3, the J gene TRBJ2-7; 11 bases line up with TRBD2. Germline V lookup: CDR1 MNHEY, CDR2 SVGEGT. Trimming took 5 bases from V and 2 from J; bases not matched to a gene: 5. This CDR3 spans 15 amino acids. The CDR3 protein is CASSETSGSTYEQYF. CDR3 DNA: TGTGCCAGCAGTGAAACTAGCGGGAGTACCTACGAGCAGTACTTC.

This clonotype appeared a few times. The chain combines TRBV24-1 with TRBJ2-5, with 14 bases that match TRBD2. In germline, CDR1 is KGHDR, CDR2 SFDVKD. Trimming cost V 3 bases and J 1 base; bases outside gene matches: 6. This CDR3 region has 18 residues. The CDR3 spells CATSDAATSGRAQETQYF. The CDR3 nucleotides are TGTGCCACCAGTGATGCGGCGACTAGCGGGAGGGCCCAAGAGACCCAGTACTTC.

This clonotype was seen ten or more times. The rearrangement joins TRBV7-2 to TRBJ1-5; the D is unclear. The ends were cut back, 2 bases at V and 4 bases at J, with 12 bases in the middle. Germline assignment: CDR1 SGHTA and CDR2 FQGNSA. The CDR3 is 15 amino acids. CDR3 DNA sequence: TGTGCCAGCAGCTTATCCGGATCGAAGAATCAGCCCCAGCATTTT. Its protein product is CASSLSGSKNQPQHF. The whole variable domain, filled in from reference TRBV7-2 and TRBJ1-5, reads GAGVSQSPSNKVTEKGKDVELRCDPISGHTALYWYRQSLGQGLEFLIYFQGNSAPDKSGLPSDRFSAERTGGSVSTLTIQRTQQEDSAVYLCASSLSGSKNQPQHFGDGTRLSIL.

CDR3 protein: CASSRTRNEQFF. DNA for the CDR3: TGTGCCAGCAGTAGGACCCGCAATGAGCAGTTCTTC. V and J are TRBV6-2 or TRBV6-3 and TRBJ2-1, with D unresolved. V lost 5 bases to trimming and J lost 6 bases, with 8 bases between them. This CDR3 spans 12 amino acids. CDR1 is MNHEY and CDR2 is SVGEGT in the germline V gene.

This clonotype was recorded many times. V and J are TRBV2 and TRBJ1-2; 9 bases align to TRBD1. J gave up 0 bases and V 10 bases, and 9 bases lay outside the gene matches. The CDR3 runs to 15 residues. Germline CDR1 reads SNHLY; CDR2 reads FYNNEI. As DNA, the CDR3 is TGTGCCACCGCGTCCGGGACAGGGCCTAACTATGGCTACACCTTC. It is translated as CATASGTGPNYGYTF.

This clonotype was counted ten times or more. The chain carries TRBV10-3 and TRBJ2-6; D gene unclear. CDR1 and CDR2 (germline): ENHRY, SYGVKD. The CDR3 is made up of 17 amino acids. The germline V and J ends were trimmed by 0 bases and 0 bases, with 9 bases remaining between them. The CDR3, as DNA: TGTGCCATCAGTGAGTCGAGAGTCCGCTCTGGGGCCAACGTCCTGACTTTC. It codes for CAISESRVRSGANVLTF.

This sequence joins TRBV20-1 and TRBJ2-7; perhaps TRBD2 as D (5 bases). CDR1 DFQATT and CDR2 SNEGSKA come from the germline V gene (reference sequence). The V end lost 0 bases, the J end lost 3 bases, and 6 bases lay between the germline ends. The CDR3 has 12 residues. CDR3 region: CSARDGDYEQYF. CDR3 sequence (DNA): TGCAGTGCTAGAGACGGGGACTACGAGCAGTACTTC.

Concerning this clonotype itself: A much larger clone sits a single nucleotide away, making a read error possible. This chain connects TRBV11-2 to TRBJ2-1, with TRBD1 identical over 9 bases. This CDR3 contains 16 residues. Germline V gene lookup returns CDR1 SGHAT and CDR2 FQNNGV. CDR3 residues: CASSPRRQGVNNEQSF. CDR3 nucleotides: TGTGCCAGCAGCCCTAGACGACAGGGGGTCAACAATGAGCAGTCCTTC.

This clonotype was seen at least ten times. The chain carries TRBV29-1 and TRBJ2-5; D remains ambiguous. Germline-derived CDR1 and CDR2 are SQVTM and ANQGSEA. The length of the CDR3 is 12 residues. V dropped 6 bases and J dropped 2 bases, with 10 bases sitting between them. The CDR3 nucleotides are TGCAGCGTGTCCCCTATACAAGAGACCCAGTACTTC. Protein product: CSVSPIQETQYF.

This clonotype was counted at least ten times. The chain employs TRBV6-2 or TRBV6-3 and TRBJ2-7; possibly TRBD1 for D (5 bases). V lost 0 bases, J lost 4 bases, and 13 bases lay in between. CDR3 length equals 15 residues. Germline assignment: CDR1 MNHEY and CDR2 SVGEGT. CDR3 coding DNA: TGTGCCAGCAGTTACTCGCCAGGGAACCCGTACGAGCAGTACTTC. Translating it yields CASSYSPGNPYEQYF.

The V call is TRBV30, the J call TRBJ1-1; D might be TRBD1 (5 bases). CDR1 is GTSNPN and CDR2 is SVGIG in the germline V gene (reference sequence). This CDR3 comprises 14 residues. Trimming took 1 base from V and 1 from J, leaving 10 bases between them. CDR3 loop: CAWSGQPENTEAFF. The CDR3 DNA follows: TGTGCCTGGAGTGGACAGCCCGAGAACACTGAAGCTTTCTTT.

This clonotype was seen only a few times. The CDR3 is CASSFSPGTSRYNEQFF. In DNA, the CDR3 is TGTGCCAGCAGTTTTTCCCCCGGGACTAGTAGGTACAATGAGCAGTTCTTC. V and J are TRBV12-3 or TRBV12-4 and TRBJ2-1, with 8 bases lining up with TRBD2. V lost 3 bases and J lost 4; bases outside the gene matches: 11. This CDR3 comprises 17 residues.

This clonotype was counted ten times or more. V and J are TRBV6-2 or TRBV6-3 and TRBJ2-7; no clear D. Trimming pared 2 bases from V and 0 bases from J, leaving 11 bases between. Per the germline V gene, CDR1 is MNHEY and CDR2 is SVGEGT. The CDR3 length is 15 residues. CDR3 nucleotide sequence: TGTGCCAGCAGTTACGGCTACTTAAGCTCCTACGAGCAGTACTTC. It codes for CASSYGYLSSYEQYF.

The CDR3 nucleotides read TGTGCCAGCAGCTTTCGACTAGCGGGAGACACCGGGGAGCTGTTTTTT. It specifies CASSFRLAGDTGELFF. The chain joins TRBV7-8 to TRBJ2-2; 12 bases match TRBD2. V lost 3 bases to trimming and J lost 3 bases; unmatched junction nucleotides: 2. Germline lookup yields CDR1 SGHVS and CDR2 FQNEAQ. The CDR3 is made up of 16 amino acids.

This clonotype appeared many times. The chain joins TRBV7-2 to TRBJ2-7; TRBD1 aligns across 7 bases. The V segment lost 5 bases and the J segment 9 bases; nucleotides outside the gene matches: 19. The germline V gene has CDR1 SGHTA and CDR2 FQGNSA. The CDR3 is made up of 16 amino acids. DNA for the CDR3: TGTGCCAGCAGCAACCGGGACAGAGACGCCATCTTCGGGCAGTACTTC. Its translation is CASSNRDRDAIFGQYF.

This clonotype was seen at least ten times. The chain recombines TRBV18 with TRBJ2-7, with D hard to call. The CDR3 is 15 residues long. Trimming removed 2 bases at V and 0 bases at J, with 11 bases between. The germline V gene has CDR1 KGHSH and CDR2 LQKENI. The CDR3 DNA is TGTGCCAGCTCACCAGGCTTGACTCCCTCCTACGAGCAGTACTTC. Encoded protein: CASSPGLTPSYEQYF.

The rearrangement links TRBV12-3 or TRBV12-4 to TRBJ1-1; D ambiguous. This CDR3 comprises 13 residues. With 1 base removed from V and 6 bases from J, the gap between germline ends came to 9 bases. CDR3 loop: CASSLGVVAEAFF. As DNA, the CDR3 is TGTGCCAGCAGTTTAGGCGTCGTAGCTGAAGCTTTCTTT.

This clonotype was seen a handful of times. The chain combines TRBV6-2 or TRBV6-3 with TRBJ2-1, with TRBD2 identical over 10 bases. Germline CDR1 MNHEY, CDR2 SVGEGT. Trimming cost V 6 bases and J 4 bases; bases outside gene matches: 12. The CDR3 sequence is 17 residues long. For the CDR3, the DNA is TGTGCCAGCAGCCTATCCCTCGGGACTAGCGAGTACAATGAGCAGTTCTTC. Its protein product is CASSLSLGTSEYNEQFF.

This clonotype was counted at least ten times. V usage is TRBV28 and J usage is TRBJ2-1, with 13 bases fitting TRBD2. Germline-derived CDR1 and CDR2 are MDHEN and SYDVKM. V gave up 6 bases and J gave up 9 bases; unmatched junction bases: 14. This CDR3 contains 17 residues. The CDR3 region has the DNA TGTGCCAGCAGCCCACCCCCGGGACTAGCGGGAACGGGTGAGCAGTTCTTC. Translating gives CASSPPPGLAGTGEQFF.

This clonotype was seen at least ten times. V and J are TRBV7-9 and TRBJ1-1; perhaps TRBD1 as D (5 bases). The CDR3 extends over 15 amino acids. The V end was cut by 7 bases, the J end by 0 bases, with 15 bases between. CDR1 and CDR2 from the germline V gene are SEHNR and FQNEAQ (reference sequence). CDR3 nucleotides: TGTGCCAGCACGCGGGGCGAAACCATGAACACTGAAGCTTTCTTT. It specifies CASTRGETMNTEAFF.

This clonotype showed up just a few times. V usage is TRBV25-1 and J usage is TRBJ1-1, with a possible D match to TRBD1 (5 bases). Germline V lookup: CDR1 MGHDK, CDR2 SYGVNS. The CDR3 runs to 15 residues. Deletions cut 1 base from V and 5 bases from J, with 14 bases between. The CDR3 spells CASSESGGVGTEAFF. In DNA form, the CDR3 reads TGTGCCAGCAGTGAATCCGGGGGTGTGGGAACTGAAGCTTTCTTT.

This clonotype showed up many times. The chain uses TRBV2 and TRBJ2-4; 8 bases agree with TRBD1. Trimming at V came to 10 bases and at J to 4 bases, leaving 9 bases not matched to a gene. The V gene's germline CDR1 is SNHLY and CDR2 FYNNEI. The CDR3 loop spans 14 amino acids. The CDR3 DNA reads TGTGCCACCGGGGCTCGGACAGGGAAAAACATTCAGTACTTC. Residues: CATGARTGKNIQYF. The variable domain in full, completed from reference TRBV2 and TRBJ2-4, reads EPEVTQTPSHQVTQMGQEVILRCVPISNHLYFYWYRQILGQKVEFLVSFYNNEISEKSEIFDDQFSVERPDGSNFTLKIRSTKLEDSAMYFCATGARTGKNIQYFGAGTRLSVL.

This clonotype was counted many times. The chain combines TRBV5-1 with TRBJ2-7; perhaps TRBD1 as D (5 bases). The CDR3 totals 16 residues. V was clipped by 0 bases and J by 2 bases, with 15 bases between them. CDR1 and CDR2 from the germline V gene are SGHRS and YFSETQ. The CDR3 DNA sequence: TGCGCCAGCAGCTTGGCCGCGACAGAAGAGACCTACGAGCAGTACTTC. It translates to CASSLAATEETYEQYF.

This clonotype was counted between two and nine times. V and J are TRBV5-1 and TRBJ2-1; 7 positions agree with TRBD1. Germline V gene sequence: CDR1 SGHRS, CDR2 YFSETQ. CDR3 length: 14 residues. V dropped 4 bases and J dropped 3; count of bases not matched to a gene: 4. The CDR3 bases are TGCGCCAGCAGCCTGGGACAGATCTACAATGAGCAGTTCTTC. Protein product: CASSLGQIYNEQFF. Combining the CDR3 with reference TRBV5-1 and TRBJ2-1 gives the whole variable domain KAGVTQTPRYLIKTRGQQVTLSCSPISGHRSVSWYQQTPGQGLQFLFEYFSETQRNKGNFPGRFSGRQFSNSRSEMNVSTLELGDSALYLCASSLGQIYNEQFFGPGTRLTVL.

This clonotype was found many times. Written as DNA, the CDR3 is TGCAGCGTTGAAGCGGGAGGGCCTGGAAACATTCAGTACTTC. It codes for CSVEAGGPGNIQYF. The chain couples TRBV29-1 to TRBJ2-4, with 8 positions matching TRBD2. This CDR3 is 14 amino acids long. The V gene's germline CDR1 is SQVTM and CDR2 ANQGSEA. The ends lost 1 base at V and 6 bases at J; junction bases unmatched: 5.

The chain employs TRBV20-1 and TRBJ2-3; unclear D gene. Germline CDR1 and CDR2: DFQATT and SNEGSKA (reference sequence). This CDR3 comprises 13 residues. V shed 8 bases and J shed 2 bases, with 14 bases lying between them. The CDR3 sequence: CSYPLLPTDTQYF. In DNA, the CDR3 is TGCAGTTACCCCCTACTGCCCACAGATACGCAGTATTTT.